Listed below are T cell receptor beta chains from one sample, sequenced in a study of T cells after yellow fever vaccination. TCRdb analysed the 5' RACE reads with MiXCR anew, one entry per CDR3 protein. The table lists about 130,000 distinct CDR3 sequences, roughly 8.2% of them singletons, with 40% in the top ten. The starting material was CD8+ T cells sorted from PBMCs, obtained on the day of the yellow fever booster vaccination. Receptor source: a man younger than 35 who received the YFV17D yellow fever vaccine. CDR3s include the opening cysteine and the closing phenylalanine or tryptophan. The D gene is left open where the match is weak. A row's size may be missing; if present it is once, few, many or a size class.

J,V,size,D,CDR3,DNA
TRBJ2-1,TRBV3-1,many,TRBD2,CASTRAGGLNEQFF,TGTGCCAGTACTCGGGCGGGGGGGCTTAATGAGCAGTTCTTC
TRBJ2-1,TRBV7-6,-,-,CASSLPFTNEQFF,TGTGCCAGCAGCTTACCCTTTACCAATGAGCAGTTCTTC
TRBJ2-7,TRBV5-6,few,-,CASSLLGQVAGQYF,TGTGCCAGCAGCTTGCTGGGGCAGGTCGCGGGGCAGTACTTC
TRBJ2-2,TRBV5-6,-,-,CASSLGPKERRTGELFF,TGTGCCAGCAGCCTTGGTCCCAAGGAAAGGCGCACCGGGGAGCTGTTTTTT
TRBJ2-3,TRBV6-5,-,TRBD2,CASSYGAGGSTDTQYF,TGTGCCAGCAGTTACGGAGCGGGGGGAAGCACAGATACGCAGTATTTT
TRBJ1-1,TRBV20-1,few,TRBD1,CSARAHRGNTEAFF,TGCAGTGCTAGAGCTCACAGGGGGAACACTGAAGCTTTCTTT
TRBJ2-6,TRBV2,few,-,CASSEAHLGDSGANVLTF,TGTGCCAGCAGTGAAGCGCATTTAGGGGATTCTGGGGCCAACGTCCTGACTTTC
TRBJ1-6,TRBV6-1,many,-,CASSDWGSGSPLHF,TGTGCCAGCAGTGATTGGGGGTCTGGCTCACCCCTCCACTTT
TRBJ2-5,TRBV7-9,-,-,CATASKETQYF,TGTGCCACCGCTAGCAAAGAGACCCAGTACTTC
TRBJ2-7,TRBV28,-,TRBD1,CASSAGTGGAYEQYF,TGTGCCAGCAGTGCTGGGACAGGGGGCGCATACGAGCAGTACTTC
TRBJ1-2,TRBV4-3,-,-,CASSHRYRDSQYGYTF,TGCGCCAGCAGCCACAGATACCGGGACTCACAATATGGCTACACCTTC
TRBJ1-2,TRBV29-1,-,-,CSVEQGTYYGYTF,TGCAGCGTTGAACAGGGGACTTACTATGGCTACACCTTC
TRBJ2-3,TRBV7-2,-,TRBD1,CASSSLDRAPDTQYF,TGTGCCAGCAGCTCCCTAGACAGGGCCCCAGATACGCAGTATTTT
TRBJ1-5,TRBV6-5,-,TRBD1,CASSKGTGHQPQHF,TGTGCCAGCAGTAAAGGGACAGGGCATCAGCCCCAGCATTTT
TRBJ1-5,TRBV4-1,-,-,CASSQGDRARGSQPQHF,TGCGCCAGCAGCCAAGGGGACCGCGCGCGGGGGAGTCAGCCCCAGCATTTT
TRBJ2-3,TRBV9,-,-,CASSVEATSTDTQYF,TGTGCCAGCAGCGTAGAGGCAACAAGCACAGATACGCAGTATTTT
TRBJ2-3,TRBV7-9,-,-,CASSPRGGDNTDTQYF,TGTGCCAGCAGCCCCCGCGGAGGGGACAACACAGATACGCAGTATTTT
TRBJ2-1,TRBV5-1,-,TRBD2,CASKLAGINEQFF,TGCGCCAGCAAACTAGCGGGGATCAATGAGCAGTTCTTC
TRBJ2-7,TRBV9,once,TRBD2,CGSSVAGSSYEQYF,TGTGGCAGCAGCGTAGCGGGGAGCTCCTACGAGCAGTACTTC
TRBJ2-1,TRBV11-3,few,TRBD1,CASSPLPGTGTYNEQFF,TGTGCCAGCAGCCCCTTGCCCGGGACAGGGACATACAATGAGCAGTTCTTC
TRBJ2-2,TRBV7-2,-,-,CASSLLLTGELFF,TGTGCCAGCAGCCTCCTGCTAACCGGGGAGCTGTTTTTT
TRBJ1-2,TRBV29-1,-,-,CSVAGGGTYGYTF,TGCAGCGTGGCGGGGGGCGGCACCTATGGCTACACCTTC
TRBJ2-2,TRBV7-9,many,-,CASRQQGGTGELFF,TGTGCCAGCAGACAACAGGGTGGTACCGGGGAGCTGTTTTTT
TRBJ2-3,TRBV4-3,-,-,CASSLSYLAFTDTQYF,TGCGCCAGCAGCCTCTCTTACTTGGCGTTTACAGATACGCAGTATTTT
TRBJ2-3,TRBV20-1,-,TRBD2,CSAIRTGGRTDTQYF,TGCAGTGCTATCCGAACGGGGGGTCGTACAGATACGCAGTATTTT
TRBJ1-6,TRBV28,few,TRBD1,CASSSPGTGDSYNSPLHF,TGTGCCAGCAGTTCGCCCGGGACAGGGGACTCCTATAATTCACCCCTCCACTTT
TRBJ1-6,TRBV7-9,-,-,CASSLDSHNSPLHF,TGTGCCAGCAGCTTAGACAGTCATAATTCACCCCTCCACTTT
TRBJ1-2,TRBV7-9,few,-,CASSFTEYGYTF,TGTGCCAGCAGCTTTACAGAGTATGGCTACACCTTC
TRBJ2-7,TRBV3-1,few,-,CASSVSGHYEQYF,TGTGCCAGCAGCGTTTCTGGGCACTACGAGCAGTACTTC
TRBJ2-5,TRBV12-3/TRBV12-4,-,TRBD2,CASSLGSGGAKETQYF,TGTGCCAGCTCCCTAGGCAGCGGGGGGGCAAAGGAGACCCAGTACTTC
TRBJ1-1,TRBV20-1,-,-,CSARGVGGTEAFF,TGCAGTGCTAGAGGGGTAGGTGGTACTGAAGCTTTCTTT
TRBJ2-2,TRBV12-3/TRBV12-4,-,-,CASQGDTGELFF,TGTGCCAGCCAGGGAGACACCGGGGAGCTGTTTTTT
TRBJ2-7,TRBV3-1,many,-,CASSRSTGDYEQYF,TGTGCCAGCAGCCGTTCGACAGGAGACTACGAGCAGTACTTC
TRBJ1-6,TRBV6-1,-,-,CASLRMDSYSSPLHF,TGTGCCAGCCTTCGGATGGACTCCTATAGTTCACCCCTCCACTTT
TRBJ2-3,TRBV7-3,many,-,CASSDYGRASTDTQYF,TGTGCCAGCAGCGATTACGGACGCGCTAGCACAGATACGCAGTATTTT
TRBJ1-5,TRBV10-3,many,-,CAISVEGRGDQPQHF,TGTGCCATCAGTGTGGAAGGACGGGGAGATCAGCCCCAGCATTTT
TRBJ2-7,TRBV6-6,-,TRBD1,CASRLGTGNEQYF,TGTGCCAGCAGGCTAGGGACAGGGAACGAGCAGTACTTC
TRBJ1-5,TRBV27,-,-,CASRTGGGLKDQPQHF,TGTGCCAGCAGAACGGGGGGGGGCCTTAAGGACCAGCCCCAGCATTTT
TRBJ2-1,TRBV11-2,-,TRBD2,CASSFPSGGPYEQFF,TGTGCCAGCAGCTTCCCTAGCGGGGGACCCTATGAGCAGTTCTTC
TRBJ2-7,TRBV19,few,-,CASSIGTQGSYEQYF,TGTGCCAGTAGTATAGGAACCCAGGGATCCTACGAGCAGTACTTC
TRBJ2-7,TRBV4-1,few,TRBD1,CASSHRQGSSYEQYF,TGCGCCAGCAGCCATCGACAGGGGAGCTCCTACGAGCAGTACTTC
TRBJ2-2,TRBV7-8,-,TRBD2,CASSFPGRGGLSGELFF,TGTGCCAGCAGCTTCCCGGGGCGGGGGGGCCTATCCGGGGAGCTGTTTTTT
TRBJ2-3,TRBV12-5,many,TRBD2,CASGPRLAGDLTDTQYF,TGTGCTAGTGGTCCAAGACTAGCGGGGGATCTCACAGATACGCAGTATTTT
TRBJ2-7,TRBV7-2,-,TRBD1,CASSLGQGGEQYF,TGTGCCAGCAGCCTCGGACAGGGGGGCGAGCAGTACTTC
TRBJ1-5,TRBV12-5,-,-,CASALGGLPQHF,TGTGCTAGTGCCTTGGGGGGGTTGCCCCAGCATTTT
TRBJ1-1,TRBV7-6,-,TRBD1,CASSLTGGPGTEAFF,TGTGCCAGCAGCTTGACAGGGGGCCCCGGCACTGAAGCTTTCTTT